The rows below give T cell receptor beta chains drawn from one sample of a study of T-cell reconstitution after alpha-beta-depleted transplantation in children. TCRdb re-derived calls from the PCR reads in MiXCR, one entry per CDR3 protein. The sample comprises more than 300,000 distinct CDR3 sequences, 15% to 20% of which are singletons, and around 43% rests with the top ten. The specimen was PBMCs, mostly from graft donor cells, collected 360 days after TCRalphabeta/CD19-depleted stem cell transplant. Source of these receptors: a male patient aged 2-10 years who had a stem cell transplant for acute lymphoblastic leukemia, so the T cells may come from the graft donor. The CDR3 runs from the conserved cysteine through the conserved F or W. Each record gives: J gene, V gene, clone size, CDR3 protein. Rows may omit the clone size; those that give it use once, few, many or a size class.

j_call: TRBJ1-1; v_call: TRBV30; clone_size: NA; cdr3_aa: CAWSSGRTEAFF
j_call: TRBJ1-1; v_call: TRBV29-1; clone_size: few; cdr3_aa: CSVEGDVEAFF
j_call: TRBJ2-7; v_call: TRBV28; clone_size: NA; cdr3_aa: CASSPWFGASGPTRQYF
j_call: TRBJ2-4; v_call: TRBV12-3/TRBV12-4; clone_size: NA; cdr3_aa: CASSLSSSAKNIQYF
j_call: TRBJ1-5; v_call: TRBV12-3/TRBV12-4; clone_size: many; cdr3_aa: CASSLRGGNQPQHF
j_call: TRBJ2-3; v_call: TRBV9; clone_size: few; cdr3_aa: CASSANQGFLTDTQYF
j_call: TRBJ2-7; v_call: TRBV13; clone_size: many; cdr3_aa: CASSSLLGDRGSYEQYF
j_call: TRBJ2-7; v_call: TRBV27; clone_size: few; cdr3_aa: CASSYGGGYEQYF
j_call: TRBJ2-6; v_call: TRBV28; clone_size: NA; cdr3_aa: CASSSAGSSGANVLTF
j_call: TRBJ2-7; v_call: TRBV6-2/TRBV6-3; clone_size: many; cdr3_aa: CASSPDPYEQYF
j_call: TRBJ2-1; v_call: TRBV12-3/TRBV12-4; clone_size: once; cdr3_aa: CASRAGTGALNEQFF
j_call: TRBJ2-5; v_call: TRBV20-1; clone_size: few; cdr3_aa: CSARTPRTDQETQYF
j_call: TRBJ2-1; v_call: TRBV28; clone_size: NA; cdr3_aa: CASSLGGTANEQFF
j_call: TRBJ2-1; v_call: TRBV6-1; clone_size: NA; cdr3_aa: CASSVWGTLNEQFF
j_call: TRBJ2-3; v_call: TRBV5-1; clone_size: NA; cdr3_aa: CASSSLQGGPTDTQYF
j_call: TRBJ2-5; v_call: TRBV12-3/TRBV12-4; clone_size: many; cdr3_aa: CASSLQLAGETQYF
j_call: TRBJ2-1; v_call: TRBV7-2; clone_size: NA; cdr3_aa: CASSTTSGIGNEQFF
j_call: TRBJ2-1; v_call: TRBV24-1; clone_size: few; cdr3_aa: CATSDLGTRDNEQFF
j_call: TRBJ2-3; v_call: TRBV28; clone_size: few; cdr3_aa: CASMSTMVSTDTQYF
j_call: TRBJ2-5; v_call: TRBV28; clone_size: few; cdr3_aa: CASSFYESFFQETQYF
j_call: TRBJ2-7; v_call: TRBV6-2/TRBV6-3; clone_size: few; cdr3_aa: CASSSLLAGGRYEQYF
j_call: TRBJ1-1; v_call: TRBV9; clone_size: few; cdr3_aa: CASSVDDGRNTEAFF
j_call: TRBJ2-3; v_call: TRBV29-1; clone_size: many; cdr3_aa: CSQRQGTTNTQYF
j_call: TRBJ2-3; v_call: TRBV20-1; clone_size: few; cdr3_aa: CSALQGGSTDTQYF
j_call: TRBJ1-2; v_call: TRBV7-6; clone_size: few; cdr3_aa: CASSPLVSGRGYYGYTF
j_call: TRBJ2-7; v_call: TRBV5-1; clone_size: few; cdr3_aa: CASSLVAGMREQYF
j_call: TRBJ1-1; v_call: TRBV6-1; clone_size: few; cdr3_aa: CARTGEKWNTEAFF
j_call: TRBJ2-5; v_call: TRBV28; clone_size: few; cdr3_aa: CASSFSDLAQETQYF
j_call: TRBJ1-2; v_call: TRBV20-1; clone_size: few; cdr3_aa: CSARGQGDPHYGYTF